The clone carrying this TCR beta chain appeared a single time. The data were obtained in a study of blood T cell repertoires in COVID-19. In the original analysis: Estimated nucleated cell counts came from reference gene primer amplification. The protocol was immunoSEQ multiplex PCR, while the TCRdb copy is restricted to in-frame clones and leaves out a portion. D and trimming were read from the DNA, whereas the V and J calls and clone size are those reported in that table. The sample contains around 140,000 clones, around 83% of which appear only once. The CDR3 length is 14 residues. The germline V gene encodes CDR1 SGHTA and CDR2 FQGNSA. Trimming stripped 1 base from V and 2 bases from J, with 8 bases between.

The genes are TRBV7-2 and TRBJ1-2; no definite D call. The receptor's source is a woman in her sixties or seventies with acute or convalescent COVID-19. What was sequenced was peripheral blood. The CDR3 sequence is CASSLGPQNYGYTF. The CDR3 DNA reads TGTGCCAGCAGCTTAGGCCCCCAGAACTATGGCTACACCTTC.